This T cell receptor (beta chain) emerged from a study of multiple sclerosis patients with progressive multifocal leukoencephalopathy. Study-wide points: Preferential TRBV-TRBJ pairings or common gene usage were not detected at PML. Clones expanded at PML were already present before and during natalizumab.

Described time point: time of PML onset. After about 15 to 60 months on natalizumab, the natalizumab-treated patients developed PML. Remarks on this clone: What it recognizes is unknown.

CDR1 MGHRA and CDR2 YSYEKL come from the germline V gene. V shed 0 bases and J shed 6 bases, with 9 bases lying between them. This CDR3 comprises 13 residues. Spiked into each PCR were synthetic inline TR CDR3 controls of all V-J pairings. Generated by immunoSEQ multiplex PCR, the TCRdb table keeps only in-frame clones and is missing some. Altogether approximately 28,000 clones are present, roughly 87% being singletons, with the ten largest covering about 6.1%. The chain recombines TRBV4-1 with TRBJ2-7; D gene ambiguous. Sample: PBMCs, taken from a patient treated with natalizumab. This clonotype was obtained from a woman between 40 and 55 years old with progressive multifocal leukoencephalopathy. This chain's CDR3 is CASSQDPSTEQYF. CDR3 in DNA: TGCGCCAGCAGCCAAGATCCCTCAACCGAGCAGTACTTC.